The 19 T cell receptor beta chains given below trace back to one sample, sequenced in a study of CD4 T cells in relation to SARS-CoV-2 and coronaviruses (dated by TCRdb to the early 2020s). The method behind the library was the immunoSEQ multiplex PCR assay. TCRdb stores this immuneACCESS table with in-frame sequences only. Part of the clones is absent; in the studies checked, under half of the shortfall reflects unresolved V genes, and no reason is known for the rest. This sample has about 47,000 clones in its table, and about 80% of those were observed once. The ten largest make up about 1.5% of the sample. Their antigens remain unidentified. The sequenced sample was naive CD4+ T cells from PBMCs, cultured in vitro. Reading the label with the study, this specimen's cell subset or site is: naive CD4+ T cells isolated by negative enrichment. These receptors originate from an adult with COVID-19.

The chain has TRBV18 and TRBJ2-2; a possible D gene is TRBD1 (7 bases). The CDR3 extends over 17 amino acids. Trimming removed 3 bases at V and 1 base at J, with 15 bases between. CDR1 is KGHSH and CDR2 is LQKENI in the germline V gene. CDR3 nucleotides: TGTGCCAGCTCACCCTTGGAGGGGGCCTTGAACACCGGGGAGCTGTTTTTT. It yields the protein CASSPLEGALNTGELFF.

J is TRBJ1-6 and V is TRBV27; a possible D gene is TRBD1 (6 bases). The V end was cut by 4 bases, the J end by 3 bases, with 10 bases between. The CDR3 spans 15 residues. The V gene's germline CDR1 is MNHEY and CDR2 SMNVEV (reference sequence). The CDR3 nucleotides read TGTGCCAGCAGTTATTCAGGGGTCTATAATTCACCCCTCCACTTT. Translated, it gives CASSYSGVYNSPLHF.

V gene TRBV3-1 (or the pseudogene TRBV3-2) combines with J gene TRBJ1-1; D possibly corresponds to TRBD1 (5 bases). V was trimmed by 7 bases and J by 0 bases, leaving 9 bases between them. Germline V gene sequence: CDR1 LGHDT, CDR2 YNNKEL (reference sequence). The CDR3 runs to 13 residues. The CDR3 spells CASTGSLNTEAFF. In DNA, the CDR3 is TGTGCCAGCACAGGGTCATTGAACACTGAAGCTTTCTTT.

There are a few counts of this clone. This chain connects TRBV20-1 to TRBJ1-5, with TRBD1 matching over 7 bases. The germline CDR1 and CDR2 sequences are DFQATT and SNEGSKA (reference sequence). The CDR3 contains 13 residues. The ends lost 3 bases at V and 5 bases at J; junction bases unmatched: 4. DNA of the CDR3: TGCAGTGCTAGTGACAGGGAGTATCAGCCCCAGCATTTT. This gives the protein CSASDREYQPQHF.

The chain employs TRBV7-3 and TRBJ2-1, with TRBD2 as a possible D gene (6 bases). Germline CDR1 is SGHTA and CDR2 is FQGTGA. The ends were cut back, 2 bases at V and 3 bases at J, with 11 bases in the middle. CDR3 size: 15 residues. CDR3 loop: CASSLLAQNYNEQFF. For the CDR3, the DNA is TGTGCCAGCAGCTTACTAGCGCAAAACTACAATGAGCAGTTCTTC.

This clone showed up just once. The chain recombines TRBV28 with TRBJ2-7, with 9 nucleotides matching TRBD1. CDR3 length: 17 amino acids. Losses at the gene ends were 4 bases for V and 2 bases for J; bases not matched to a gene: 12. CDR1 and CDR2 (germline): MDHEN, SYDVKM. CDR3 nucleotide sequence: TGTGCCAGCAGTTCCCCTCTCACTGACAGGGGGGCCTACGAGCAGTACTTC. It specifies CASSSPLTDRGAYEQYF.

The chain employs TRBV2 and TRBJ2-1; 10 nucleotides align to TRBD2. Per the germline V gene, CDR1 is SNHLY and CDR2 is FYNNEI. The CDR3 contains 12 residues. V lost 5 bases, J lost 9 bases, and 1 base stayed unmatched. CDR3 sequence: CASSRTSGEQFF. CDR3 in DNA: TGTGCCAGCAGTCGGACTAGCGGTGAGCAGTTCTTC.

This chain links TRBV19 with TRBJ1-2; TRBD1 is a possible D gene (6 bases). Trimming took off 4 bases at V and 2 bases at J, with 8 bases between the two ends. This CDR3 region has 13 residues. The germline CDR1 and CDR2 sequences are LNHDA and SQIVND (reference sequence). CDR3 nucleotides: TGTGCCAGTAGTACAGGGGCGAACTATGGCTACACCTTC. This gives the protein CASSTGANYGYTF.

CDR3: CASSQGSNQPQHF. The CDR3 DNA follows: TGTGCCAGCAGCCAAGGATCCAATCAGCCCCAGCATTTT. The V gene is TRBV14, the J gene TRBJ1-5; the D is unclear. Germline loops: CDR1 SGHDN, CDR2 FVKESK. This CDR3 is 13 amino acids long. Between the trimmed V and J ends, which lost 1 base and 3 bases, there was a span of 4 bases.

The rearrangement uses TRBV5-1 and TRBJ2-1; 8 nucleotides line up with TRBD1. With 9 bases clipped from V and 4 bases from J, the junction kept 12 bases outside the gene matches. Per the germline V gene, CDR1 is SGHRS and CDR2 is YFSETQ. The CDR3 consists of 15 residues. CDR3 residues: CATSTGQGNYNEQFF. For the CDR3, the DNA is TGCGCCACCTCCACAGGACAGGGAAATTACAATGAGCAGTTCTTC.

The V gene is TRBV6-5, the J gene TRBJ1-4; 7 nucleotides line up with TRBD1. The CDR3 loop spans 13 amino acids. Trimming took 6 bases from V and 4 from J; bases not matched to a gene: 2. Per the germline V gene, CDR1 is MNHEY and CDR2 is SVGAGI. Here the CDR3 DNA reads TGTGCCAGCAGGGACAGGAGTAATGAAAAACTGTTTTTT. Its protein product is CASRDRSNEKLFF.

The chain carries TRBV28 and TRBJ2-7; D unclear. The CDR3 contains 18 residues. The V gene lost 1 base and the J gene lost 0 bases, with 19 bases spanning the gap. The germline V gene encodes CDR1 MDHEN and CDR2 SYDVKM. The CDR3 nucleotides read TGTGCCAGCAGTTTATCTCTGGACCCGGCCCGGAGCTCCTACGAGCAGTACTTC. Translation: CASSLSLDPARSSYEQYF.

This rearrangement joins TRBV19 to TRBJ2-5, with no clear D. The germline gives CDR1 LNHDA, CDR2 SQIVND (reference sequence). Trimming stripped 3 bases from V and 13 bases from J, with 12 bases between. The CDR3 consists of 11 residues. The CDR3 DNA reads as TGTGCCAGTAGTATTGATAGTCATCGGTACTTC. Protein product: CASSIDSHRYF.

The chain combines TRBV15 with TRBJ2-1, with a tentative D call TRBD1 (5 bases). The V gene's germline CDR1 is LNHNV and CDR2 YYDKDF (reference sequence). The CDR3 loop spans 15 amino acids. The V end lost 3 bases, the J end lost 4 bases, and 13 bases lay between the germline ends. The CDR3 loop is CATSSDTGRYNEQFF. In DNA, the CDR3 is TGTGCCACCAGCAGTGATACAGGTCGATACAATGAGCAGTTCTTC.

This clone has just a few counts. This rearrangement joins TRBV6-6 to TRBJ2-1, with 10 bases that match TRBD2. CDR3 length: 17 amino acids. Germline CDR1 and CDR2: MNHNY and SVGAGI (reference sequence). The V segment lost 6 bases and the J segment 3 bases; nucleotides outside the gene matches: 11. The CDR3 is CASSRNSLAGDYNEQFF. The DNA for the CDR3 is TGTGCCAGCAGCCGAAACTCCCTAGCGGGGGACTACAATGAGCAGTTCTTC.

The chain combines TRBV18 with TRBJ2-4; 7 positions match TRBD1. From germline, CDR1 is KGHSH and CDR2 LQKENI. The CDR3 is made up of 12 amino acids. The J segment lost 9 bases and the V segment lost 6 bases, leaving 5 bases of the junction unmatched. CDR3 in DNA: TGTGCCAGCTCTGGGACAGAGATCATTCAGTACTTC. Translation gives CASSGTEIIQYF.

V is TRBV5-4 and J is TRBJ1-3; tentative D call: TRBD1 (5 bases). Trimming stripped 2 bases from V and 0 bases from J, with 9 bases between. The V gene's germline CDR1 is SGHNT and CDR2 YYREEE (reference sequence). This CDR3 spans 15 amino acids. The CDR3 spells CASSFGTSSGNTIYF. Here the CDR3 DNA reads TGTGCCAGCAGCTTTGGGACCTCCTCTGGAAACACCATATATTTT.

This chain joins TRBV10-3 and TRBJ1-1; the D gene is possibly TRBD1 (6 bases). Germline CDR1 is ENHRY and CDR2 is SYGVKD. The V and J ends lost 6 bases and 2 bases respectively, with 10 bases between them. CDR3 length: 13 amino acids. The CDR3 sequence: CAISGTRNTEAFF. DNA for the CDR3: TGTGCCATCAGCGGGACACGAAACACTGAAGCTTTCTTT.

The J gene is TRBJ2-1, the V gene TRBV27; 7 bases match TRBD2. With 5 bases clipped from V and 7 bases from J, the junction kept 5 bases outside the gene matches. CDR1 and CDR2 (germline): MNHEY, SMNVEV (reference sequence). This CDR3 contains 13 residues. CDR3 nucleotides: TGTGCCAGCAGTCAACTAGCGAGGAATGAGCAGTTCTTC. It is translated as CASSQLARNEQFF.